This TCR beta chain was observed in a study of CD8 T cells in ankylosing spondylitis. Findings of the study overall: Typical of ankylosing spondylitis blood, it appeared, was a TCR beta motif of under 10 highly homologous variants. Peripheral blood samples showed relatively rare disease-linked clones, and these clones were CD8+. Reportedly, disease-linked clones are significantly enriched in ankylosing spondylitis patients' matched synovial fluid.

This clonotype was detected many times. Its target is not known. V was pared by 6 bases and J by 2 bases, with 10 bases between. The CDR3 is 13 residues long. In making TCR beta libraries, quantitative 5'-RACE with molecular barcodes was used. In TCRdb, the 5' RACE reads were re-called with MiXCR into one record per CDR3 protein. This repertoire shows 150,000 to 200,000 distinct CDR3 sequences, 13% found once; its top ten account for about 11%. Sequenced material: blood, either unsorted or a sorted T cell fraction (not recorded which). The clonotype was recovered from a female donor with ankylosing spondylitis or in good health (not recorded which). This chain uses TRBV12-3 or TRBV12-4 with TRBJ1-1, with D tentatively TRBD1 (5 bases). CDR3 sequence reads: CASSPGPNTEAFF. The CDR3 DNA sequence: TGTGCCAGCAGCCCAGGGCCCAACACTGAAGCTTTCTTT.